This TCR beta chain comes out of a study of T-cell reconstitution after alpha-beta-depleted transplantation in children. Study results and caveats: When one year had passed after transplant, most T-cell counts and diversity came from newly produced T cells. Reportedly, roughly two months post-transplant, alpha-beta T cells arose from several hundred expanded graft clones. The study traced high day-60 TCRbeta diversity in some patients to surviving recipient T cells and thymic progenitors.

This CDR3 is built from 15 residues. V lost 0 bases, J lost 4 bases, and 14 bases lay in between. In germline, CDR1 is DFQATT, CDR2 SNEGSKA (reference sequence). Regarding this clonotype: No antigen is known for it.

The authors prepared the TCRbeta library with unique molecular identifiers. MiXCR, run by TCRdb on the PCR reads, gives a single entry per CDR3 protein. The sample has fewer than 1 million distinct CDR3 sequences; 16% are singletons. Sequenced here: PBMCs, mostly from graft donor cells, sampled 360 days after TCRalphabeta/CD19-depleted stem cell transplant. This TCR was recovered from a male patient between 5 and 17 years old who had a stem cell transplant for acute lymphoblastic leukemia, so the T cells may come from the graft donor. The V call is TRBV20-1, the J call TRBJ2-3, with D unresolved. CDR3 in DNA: TGCAGTGCTAGAGAATCCAACCGGGCCTCAGATACGCAGTATTTT. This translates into CSARESNRASDTQYF.